These T cell receptor beta chains were read from a single sample in a study of blood T cell repertoires in COVID-19. Produced via immunoSEQ multiplex PCR; TCRdb's table is partial and in-frame only. The table shows around 37,000 clones, with around nine tenths occurring only once. The sequenced material came from peripheral blood. All receptors derive from a human donor in a cohort sampled during active COVID-19. Both conserved end residues are part of each CDR3. The D gene is left open where the match is weak. Clone size is not always given. Where it is, it says once, few, many or a class for expanded clones.

D gene	clone size	V gene	J gene	CDR3 protein	CDR3 DNA
NA	NA	TRBV6-1	TRBJ1-5	CASSEKGEYSNQPQHF	TGTGCCAGCAGTGAGAAGGGGGAATATAGCAATCAGCCCCAGCATTTT
TRBD1	NA	TRBV9	TRBJ1-1	CASSPPDRGLMNTEAFF	TGTGCCAGCAGCCCGCCGGACAGGGGGCTTATGAACACTGAAGCTTTCTTT
NA	NA	TRBV11-2	TRBJ2-1	CASSLVLGGSYNEQFF	TGTGCCAGCAGCTTAGTGTTAGGGGGCTCCTACAATGAGCAGTTCTTC
NA	once	TRBV20-1	TRBJ2-3	CSASDWGSSTDTQYF	TGCAGTGCTAGTGATTGGGGCTCTAGCACAGATACGCAGTATTTT
NA	NA	TRBV7-8	TRBJ1-1	CASSFRELYTEAFF	TGTGCCAGCAGCTTCCGGGAGCTATACACTGAAGCTTTCTTT
TRBD2	NA	TRBV28	TRBJ2-5	CASSFLLAGERETQYF	TGTGCCAGCAGTTTTCTCCTAGCGGGGGAAAGAGAGACCCAGTACTTC
TRBD2	NA	TRBV11-3	TRBJ2-3	CASSLSGTSGGAGADTQYF	TGTGCCAGCAGCTTGTCCGGGACTAGCGGGGGGGCGGGCGCAGATACGCAGTATTTT
NA	NA	TRBV13	TRBJ2-3	CASSFYKATVVDTQYF	TGTGCCAGCAGCTTTTATAAGGCTACAGTGGTAGATACGCAGTATTTT
NA	NA	TRBV19	TRBJ1-6	CASRSDSANSPLHF	TGTGCCAGCCGGTCGGACAGTGCAAATTCACCCCTCCACTTT
NA	NA	TRBV10-3	TRBJ1-1	CATREPERTEAFF	TGTGCCACGAGGGAGCCTGAAAGGACTGAAGCTTTCTTT
TRBD1	NA	TRBV5-1	TRBJ1-3	CASSLGQGDGNTIYF	TGCGCCAGCAGCTTGGGGCAGGGGGACGGAAACACCATATATTTT
NA	NA	TRBV6-5	TRBJ1-5	CASKAPGGNQPQHF	TGTGCCAGCAAGGCCCCCGGAGGCAATCAGCCCCAGCATTTT
TRBD2	few	TRBV2	TRBJ2-5	CATGPFGLVEETQYF	TGTGCCACCGGACCGTTCGGACTAGTCGAAGAGACCCAGTACTTC
TRBD1	NA	TRBV3-1/TRBV3-2	TRBJ1-2	CASSQGGGGGYTF	TGTGCCAGCAGCCAAGGAGGGGGCGGGGGCTACACCTTC
NA	NA	TRBV28	TRBJ2-7	CASSFTQGSYEQYF	TGTGCCAGCAGTTTCACACAGGGTTCCTACGAGCAGTACTTC
NA	NA	TRBV7-8	TRBJ2-7	CASSSELGSHF	TGTGCCAGCAGCTCGGAGTTAGGGAGTCACTTC
TRBD1	once	TRBV2	TRBJ1-1	CASSADRGDTEAFF	TGTGCCAGCAGCGCGGACAGGGGGGACACTGAAGCTTTCTTT
TRBD2	once	TRBV7-2	TRBJ2-3	CASSSGLGSDTQYF	TGTGCCAGCAGCTCCGGACTAGGCTCAGATACGCAGTATTTT
NA	NA	TRBV18	TRBJ1-1	CASSPGSETEAFF	TGTGCCAGCTCGCCCGGTTCGGAGACTGAAGCTTTCTTT
NA	NA	TRBV5-4	TRBJ2-3	CASSLETGGDTQYF	TGTGCCAGCAGCTTGGAGACCGGGGGAGATACGCAGTATTTT
NA	medium-sized	TRBV21-1	TRBJ2-7	CASSITHGTAGEQYF	TGTGCCAGCAGCATCACCCATGGGACAGCCGGCGAGCAGTACTTC
TRBD2	NA	TRBV10-2	TRBJ2-7	CATSSGGRGYEQYF	TGCGCCACCTCAAGCGGGGGGAGAGGCTACGAGCAGTACTTC
NA	NA	TRBV24-1	TRBJ2-2	CATSDLGIPGELFF	TGTGCCACCAGTGATTTGGGCATCCCCGGGGAGCTGTTTTTT
TRBD1	NA	TRBV5-6	TRBJ1-3	CASSLYGQGGNTIYF	TGTGCCAGCAGCTTGTATGGACAGGGTGGAAACACCATATATTTT
TRBD2	once	TRBV28	TRBJ2-6	CASSTSGGGSGANVLTF	TGTGCCAGCAGTACGAGCGGGGGGGGCTCTGGGGCCAACGTCCTGACTTTC
NA	few	TRBV19	TRBJ1-2	CASNLRGKSDYTF	TGTGCCAGTAACCTTCGGGGGAAGAGCGACTACACCTTC
TRBD1	NA	TRBV5-1	TRBJ2-1	CASSPYRGLEQFF	TGCGCCAGCAGCCCTTACAGGGGCCTGGAGCAGTTCTTC
TRBD1	NA	TRBV5-6	TRBJ1-2	CASTVLGTGRNGYTF	TGTGCCAGCACCGTCCTGGGGACAGGGCGGAATGGCTACACCTTC
NA	NA	TRBV6-5	TRBJ2-2	CASSYHGGGNTGELFF	TGTGCCAGCAGTTACCATGGGGGCGGGAACACCGGGGAGCTGTTTTTT
NA	NA	TRBV2	TRBJ1-6	CASSPQGSYNSPLHF	TGTGCCAGCAGTCCACAGGGCTCCTATAATTCACCCCTCCACTTT
TRBD1	NA	TRBV19	TRBJ1-1	CASSIDRVEAFF	TGTGCCAGTAGTATCGACAGGGTTGAAGCTTTCTTT
TRBD2	NA	TRBV5-1	TRBJ2-2	CASTRASGGPNTGELFF	TGCGCCAGCACCCGAGCTAGCGGGGGTCCAAACACCGGGGAGCTGTTTTTT
NA	NA	TRBV6-5	TRBJ1-2	CASSTADNYGYTF	TGTGCCAGCAGTACAGCGGACAACTATGGCTACACCTTC
TRBD1	NA	TRBV27	TRBJ1-4	CASSLGRGRDEKLFF	TGTGCCAGCAGTTTAGGCAGGGGGCGCGACGAAAAACTGTTTTTT
NA	NA	TRBV18	TRBJ2-1	CASSPALGAVNEQFF	TGTGCCAGCTCACCAGCCCTGGGGGCGGTAAATGAGCAGTTCTTC
NA	NA	TRBV6-5	TRBJ2-3	CATPLAGTSTDTQYF	TGTGCCACCCCCTTGGCGGGCACAAGCACAGATACGCAGTATTTT
TRBD1	NA	TRBV28	TRBJ2-7	CASSFPDRHPYEQYF	TGTGCCAGCAGTTTCCCGGACAGGCACCCCTACGAGCAGTACTTC
TRBD1	NA	TRBV5-1	TRBJ2-7	CASSPDRGNEQYF	TGCGCCAGCAGCCCCGACAGGGGGAACGAGCAGTACTTC
TRBD1	NA	TRBV7-9	TRBJ1-4	CASSLGRTGAEKLFF	TGTGCCAGCAGCTTAGGCCGGACAGGGGCTGAAAAACTGTTTTTT
NA	NA	TRBV30	TRBJ2-5	CAWENPGKSKETQYF	TGTGCCTGGGAAAACCCAGGGAAAAGCAAAGAGACCCAGTACTTC
NA	NA	TRBV12-3/TRBV12-4	TRBJ1-6	CASNLEGSPLHF	TGTGCCAGCAACCTAGAGGGTTCACCCCTCCACTTT
NA	once	TRBV25-1	TRBJ1-2	CASSPGQNYGYTF	TGTGCCAGCAGTCCCGGACAGAACTATGGCTACACCTTC